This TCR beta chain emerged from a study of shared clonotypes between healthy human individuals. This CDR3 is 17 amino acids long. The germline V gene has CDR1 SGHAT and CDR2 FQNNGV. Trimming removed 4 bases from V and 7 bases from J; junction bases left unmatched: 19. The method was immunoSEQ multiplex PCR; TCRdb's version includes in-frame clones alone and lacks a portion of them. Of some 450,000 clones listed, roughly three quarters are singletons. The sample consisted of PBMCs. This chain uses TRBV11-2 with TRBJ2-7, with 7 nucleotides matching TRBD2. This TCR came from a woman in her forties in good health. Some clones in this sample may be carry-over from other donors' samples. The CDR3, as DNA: TGTGCCAGCAGCTGGGGAGGGGCCGTGACTGCCAGGGAGGAGCAGTACTTC. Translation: CASSWGGAVTAREEQYF.